This TCR beta chain was identified during a study of regulatory T cells in long-lasting Graves disease. Regarding the study as a whole: Favored gene segments in persistent disease were TRBV28, TRBJ1-2 and TRBJ2-5.

Germline V lookup: CDR1 SGHAT, CDR2 FQDESV (reference sequence). The CDR3 extends over 16 amino acids. V gave up 5 bases and J gave up 2 bases; unmatched junction bases: 3. Turning to this clonotype: Its antigen is undetermined.

Time point noted: newly diagnosed GD, antithyroid drugs for less than 3 months. PBMC-extracted RNA yielded the TCR library. Researchers made TCR beta libraries by using iRepertoire HTBI primers and running Arm-PCR on CDR3 regions. Study processing details: Across samples, 60 to 75 TRBV and around 14 TRBJ segments were found. TCRdb itself ran the multiplex PCR reads through MiXCR, one entry per CDR3 protein. TCRdb, rather than the study authors, made the V and J calls. The table includes approximately 400,000 distinct CDR3 sequences, approximately 15% detected once. This same sample was also taken into another study, of T cells in Graves' hyperthyroidism and ophthalmopathy. This second report adds: Stability of Graves' hyperthyroidism was defined as absent ophthalmopathy progression within 18 months.

The chain combines TRBV11-1 with TRBJ2-1, with 13 nucleotides matching TRBD2. Specimen: peripheral blood mononuclear cells (PBMCs), collected at new diagnosis, from a patient treated with antithyroid drugs. This TCR was sampled from a woman in her 40s with Graves disease. The CDR3 nucleotides are TGTGCCAGCAGCACCGGGACTAGCGGGGCCTACAATGAGCAGTTCTTC. Protein product: CASSTGTSGAYNEQFF. The whole variable domain, filled in from reference TRBV11-1 and TRBJ2-1, reads EAEVAQSPRYKITEKSQAVAFWCDPISGHATLYWYRQILGQGPELLVQFQDESVVDDSQLPKDRFSAERLKGVDSTLKIQPAELGDSAMYLCASSTGTSGAYNEQFFGPGTRLTVL.